This T cell receptor (beta chain) is from a study of regulatory T cells in long-lasting Graves disease. Study details: Over 5 years of antithyroid drugs plus positive TSH receptor antibodies defined persistent Graves' disease. General observations from the study: Thyroid tissue went unexamined; only peripheral blood was analyzed. Clonotypes that were public and shared totalled a few thousand in persistent patients versus 750 to 1,000 in new patients.

The CDR3 is 15 residues long. Germline loops: CDR1 MDHEN, CDR2 SYDVKM. Trimming shortened V by 3 bases and J by 9 bases, and 15 bases separated the two germline ends. A remark on this clonotype: What it binds is not known.

Time point in this sample: persistent/refractory GD, antithyroid drugs over 5 years with positive TRAb. TCR sequences were obtained from RNA taken from PBMCs. EDTA tubes collected 7.5 to 9.5 milliliters of peripheral blood. The TCR beta library used iRepertoire HTBI primers with Arm-PCR amplification of CDR3. TCRdb ran MiXCR on the multiplex PCR reads and lists one entry per CDR3 protein. The sample contains over 650,000 distinct CDR3 sequences, approximately 29% of which appear only once. The sequence was obtained from a female donor with Graves disease. The chain recombines TRBV28 with TRBJ1-6; D possibly corresponds to TRBD1 (5 bases). The input for sequencing was peripheral blood mononuclear cells (PBMCs), taken when the disease was refractory, from a patient treated with antithyroid drugs. CDR3 amino acids: CASSFGGVLLSPLHF. CDR3 DNA: TGTGCCAGCAGTTTTGGGGGAGTCTTACTTTCACCCCTCCACTTT.